A single sample gave rise to the 24 T cell receptor beta chains below, sequenced in a study of cytomegalovirus exposure and HLA in healthy donors. Use of 60 Vbeta and 13 Jbeta primers characterized the PCR. Produced via immunoSEQ multiplex PCR; TCRdb's table is partial and in-frame only. Among 55,000 to 80,000 clones, approximately 71% were seen once, and the ten largest hold 25%. The sequenced material came from PBMCs. The source of these receptors is a man between 50 and 59 years old in good health and CMV-seropositive.

The chain joins TRBV4-1 to TRBJ1-1; 7 bases agree with TRBD1. Germline V lookup: CDR1 MGHRA, CDR2 YSYEKL. V shed 5 bases and J 5 bases; nucleotides not matched to a gene: 5. CDR3 length equals 13 residues. CDR3 sequence (DNA): TGCGCCAGCAGCGACAGGGTTTGGACTGAAGCTTTCTTT. Its translation: CASSDRVWTEAFF.

This clone was counted once. The rearrangement joins TRBV5-1 to TRBJ1-6, with 9 bases fitting TRBD1. The trim removed 5 bases at V and 5 bases at J, leaving 8 bases unmatched. This CDR3 is 16 amino acids long. Germline CDR1 reads SGHRS; CDR2 reads YFSETQ. CDR3 nucleotide sequence: TGCGCCAGCAGTCCGGACAGGGGTTTAAATAATTCACCCCTCCACTTT. Translating it yields CASSPDRGLNNSPLHF.

This clone was found a few times. The chain has TRBV7-6 and TRBJ2-7; 9 nucleotides line up with TRBD1. CDR1 and CDR2 from the germline V gene are SGHVS and FNYEAQ. CDR3 length: 18 amino acids. Trimming removed 1 base from V and 1 base from J; junction bases left unmatched: 11. CDR3 bases: TGTGCCAGCAGCTTAGGCCCCCCCGACAGGGGGGCTTCCTACGAGCAGTACTTC. Translated, it gives CASSLGPPDRGASYEQYF. The full variable domain, completed using reference TRBV7-6 and TRBJ2-7, is GAGVSQSPRYKVTKRGQDVALRCDPISGHVSLYWYRQALGQGPEFLTYFNYEAQQDKSGLPNDRFSAERPEGSISTLTIQRTEQRDSAMYRCASSLGPPDRGASYEQYFGPGTRLTVT.

The chain employs TRBV2 and TRBJ2-7; no clear D gene. From germline, CDR1 is SNHLY and CDR2 FYNNEI. V lost 5 bases, J lost 3 bases, and 8 bases lay in between. This CDR3 region has 12 residues. CDR3 DNA: TGTGCCAGCAGTTTCCCAGTCTACGAGCAGTACTTC. Its translation is CASSFPVYEQYF.

DNA for the CDR3: TGTGCCAGCCACCGGGGAAGCAATCAGCCCCAGCATTTT. It codes for CASHRGSNQPQHF. The chain is built from TRBV6-6 and TRBJ1-5, with D uncertain. This CDR3 is 13 amino acids long. V lost 8 bases, J lost 1 base, and 9 bases lay in between. CDR1 is MNHNY, CDR2 SVGAGI, per germline (reference sequence).

The CDR3 protein is CASRPGQKYGYTF. The CDR3 bases are TGTGCCAGCAGACCCGGACAGAAGTATGGCTACACCTTC. This chain uses TRBV11-2 with TRBJ1-2, with a tentative D call TRBD1 (6 bases). V was trimmed by 6 bases and J by 5 bases, leaving 13 bases between them. The CDR3 consists of 13 residues. CDR1 and CDR2 from the germline V gene are SGHAT and FQNNGV.

There are a few counts of this clone. The V gene is TRBV4-3, the J gene TRBJ2-7; D is unclear. V was trimmed by 2 bases and J by 0 bases, leaving 11 bases between them. Germline V gene lookup returns CDR1 LGHNA and CDR2 YSLEER. The CDR3 consists of 15 residues. CDR3 region: CASSQSIQSSYEQYF. CDR3 nucleotides: TGCGCCAGCAGCCAATCTATCCAAAGCTCCTACGAGCAGTACTTC.

A note on this clone: At one end the junction does not follow the germline gene, possibly because of a read error. The chain carries TRBV14 and TRBJ2-5; D might be TRBD1 (5 bases). Per the germline V gene, CDR1 is SGHDN and CDR2 is FVKESK. The CDR3 runs 13 residues. CDR3: CASSPYQGQSKHF. The DNA of the CDR3 is TGTGCCAGCAGCCCATACCAAGGACAATCAAAACACTTC.

V usage is TRBV10-3 and J usage is TRBJ2-2; 16 bases agree with TRBD2. The CDR3 is 15 residues long. J gave up 5 bases and V 11 bases, and 5 bases lay outside the gene matches. Germline V lookup: CDR1 ENHRY, CDR2 SYGVKD. CDR3 nucleotide sequence: TGTGCCGTTGGGACTAGCGGGGGGGCGACCGGGGAGCTGTTTTTT. Residues: CAVGTSGGATGELFF.

This chain links TRBV7-6 with TRBJ2-7; D ambiguous. Looked up from germline, CDR1 is SGHVS and CDR2 is FNYEAQ. This CDR3 region has 12 residues. The V end was cut by 5 bases, the J end by 0 bases, with 5 bases between. The CDR3 region is CASSHYSYEQYF. CDR3 DNA sequence: TGTGCCAGCAGCCACTACTCCTACGAGCAGTACTTC. Supplemented by reference TRBV7-6 and TRBJ2-7, the full variable domain reads GAGVSQSPRYKVTKRGQDVALRCDPISGHVSLYWYRQALGQGPEFLTYFNYEAQQDKSGLPNDRFSAERPEGSISTLTIQRTEQRDSAMYRCASSHYSYEQYFGPGTRLTVT.

The rearrangement links TRBV5-1 to TRBJ2-1, with a tentative D call TRBD1 (6 bases). V was cut by 5 bases and J by 5 bases, with 11 bases left in between. The CDR3 length is 13 residues. Germline values: CDR1 SGHRS, CDR2 YFSETQ. DNA for the CDR3: TGCGCCAGCAGGGGGCAGGGGAACAATGAGCAGTTCTTC. It encodes CASRGQGNNEQFF.

As regards this clone: This specimen includes other DNA sequences encoding the same CDR3. The CDR3 here is CAWSVRSSARQETGELFF. Here the CDR3 DNA reads TGTGCCTGGAGTGTACGGTCTAGCGCCCGCCAGGAGACCGGGGAGCTGTTTTTT. The V call is TRBV30, the J call TRBJ2-2, with a possible D match to TRBD2 (6 bases). From germline, CDR1 is GTSNPN and CDR2 SVGIG (reference sequence). Trimming shortened V by 0 bases and J by 5 bases, and 22 bases separated the two germline ends. CDR3 length equals 18 residues.

The CDR3 here is CASSRRTSGSYEQFF. The CDR3 nucleotides are TGTGCCAGCAGTCGAAGGACTAGCGGGAGCTATGAGCAGTTCTTC. This rearrangement joins TRBV27 to TRBJ2-1; 13 bases are a match to TRBD2. The trim removed 5 bases at V and 8 bases at J, leaving 6 bases unmatched. Germline loops: CDR1 MNHEY, CDR2 SMNVEV (reference sequence). The CDR3 runs 15 residues.

This clone was counted only a few times. This sequence joins TRBV6-1 and TRBJ2-5; maybe TRBD2 (5 bases). There are 13 residues in the CDR3. Germline lookup yields CDR1 MNHNS and CDR2 SASEGT. V shed 3 bases and J shed 1 base, with 6 bases lying between them. The CDR3 DNA reads as TGTGCCAGCAGTGACGGAGGCCAAGAGACCCAGTACTTC. It encodes CASSDGGQETQYF.

This clone occurred a few times. The genes are TRBV5-4 and TRBJ1-3; D not certain. The CDR3 spans 15 residues. The germline V gene encodes CDR1 SGHNT and CDR2 YYREEE (reference sequence). Trimming cost V 3 bases and J 4 bases, with 14 bases left between them. The CDR3: CASSSDPTGGNTIYF. As DNA, the CDR3 is TGTGCCAGCAGCTCCGACCCGACCGGGGGAAACACCATATATTTT.

The rearrangement links TRBV4-1 to TRBJ2-7, with 7 bases fitting TRBD1. Germline V lookup: CDR1 MGHRA, CDR2 YSYEKL. CDR3 length: 16 amino acids. J lost 6 bases, V lost 4 bases, and 15 bases had no gene match. The CDR3 coding sequence is TGCGCCAGCAGCCCCTACTCGGGACAGTCTGCAAGCGAGCAGTACTTC. Translated: CASSPYSGQSASEQYF.

The chain combines TRBV19 with TRBJ2-7; D not resolved. This CDR3 is built from 13 residues. Germline lookup yields CDR1 LNHDA and CDR2 SQIVND (reference sequence). V was shortened by 3 bases and J by 7 bases, with 13 bases between the two germline ends. The CDR3 loop reads CASSIGFQSEQYF. The CDR3 coding sequence is TGTGCCAGTAGTATTGGCTTTCAGTCGGAGCAGTACTTC.

This clone turned up a few times. The chain uses TRBV29-1 and TRBJ2-7, with D possibly TRBD2 on 6 matching bases. The CDR3 runs 11 residues. V was shortened by 7 bases and J by 4 bases, with 11 bases between the two germline ends. CDR1 is SQVTM, CDR2 ANQGSEA, per germline. CDR3 region: CSALAPYEQYF. DNA of the CDR3: TGCAGCGCCCTAGCGCCGTACGAGCAGTACTTC.

The V and J genes are TRBV10-3 and TRBJ2-1; 8 bases fit TRBD1. Germline CDR1 ENHRY, CDR2 SYGVKD. The CDR3 spans 16 residues. Losses at the gene ends were 7 bases for V and 3 bases for J; bases not matched to a gene: 11. The CDR3 is CAINDDRGRNYNEQFF. DNA for the CDR3: TGTGCCATCAACGACGACAGGGGCCGTAACTACAATGAGCAGTTCTTC.

V is TRBV6-5 and J is TRBJ2-7, with 12 nucleotides matching TRBD2. Germline-derived CDR1 and CDR2 are MNHEY and SVGAGI. The V segment lost 5 bases and the J segment 3 bases; nucleotides outside the gene matches: 5. This CDR3 region has 15 residues. CDR3 region: CASSPKTSGSYEQYF. The CDR3 nucleotides are TGTGCCAGCAGTCCCAAGACTAGCGGGAGCTACGAGCAGTACTTC.

This chain links TRBV7-2 with TRBJ2-7; perhaps TRBD2 as D (5 bases). The CDR3 consists of 13 residues. The V gene's germline CDR1 is SGHTA and CDR2 FQGNSA. Between the trimmed V and J ends, which lost 2 bases and 5 bases, there was a span of 10 bases. The CDR3 loop is CASSLRVGDEQYF. CDR3 in DNA: TGTGCCAGCAGCTTAAGGGTCGGGGACGAGCAGTACTTC.

This chain links TRBV29-1 with TRBJ1-1; tentatively, D is TRBD1 (6 bases). This CDR3 region has 13 residues. V was pared by 4 bases and J by 3 bases, with 12 bases between. CDR1 is SQVTM, CDR2 ANQGSEA, per germline. The DNA for the CDR3 is TGCAGCGTTGTTCACAGGGCGGACACTGAAGCTTTCTTT. Residues: CSVVHRADTEAFF. The full variable domain, with the rest looked up from reference TRBV29-1 and TRBJ1-1, is SAVISQKPSRDICQRGTSLTIQCQVDSQVTMMFWYRQQPGQSLTLIATANQGSEATYESGFVIDKFPISRPNLTFSTLTVSNMSPEDSSIYLCSVVHRADTEAFFGQGTRLTVV.

The chain uses TRBV2 and TRBJ1-6; the match to TRBD1 covers 9 bases. The CDR3 runs to 15 residues. Trimming cost V 3 bases and J 10 bases; bases outside gene matches: 7. From germline, CDR1 is SNHLY and CDR2 FYNNEI. This CDR3 is CASSEWTGARSPLHF. In nucleotides, the CDR3 is TGTGCCAGCAGTGAGTGGACAGGGGCTAGATCACCCCTCCACTTT.

The genes are TRBV30 and TRBJ2-1; D perhaps matches TRBD2 (5 bases). Between the trimmed V and J ends, which lost 1 base and 1 base, there was a span of 8 bases. Germline V gives CDR1 GTSNPN, CDR2 SVGIG (reference sequence). This CDR3 comprises 14 residues. The CDR3 nucleotides read TGTGCCTGGAGTGCCACGGGATCCTACAATGAGCAGTTCTTC. This translates into CAWSATGSYNEQFF.